One sample yielded the 24 T cell receptor beta chains listed below, sequenced in a study of T cells after yellow fever vaccination. From the 5' RACE reads, TCRdb called clonotypes with MiXCR, one entry per CDR3 protein. Among roughly 240,000 distinct CDR3 sequences listed, about 7% were seen once. This material consisted of CD4+ T cells sorted from PBMCs, taken on the day of the yellow fever booster vaccination. These receptors were obtained from a man aged 25-45 years who received the YFV17D yellow fever vaccine.

This clonotype was counted between two and nine times. The chain has TRBV12-3 or TRBV12-4 and TRBJ2-7, with D uncertain. The V gene lost 6 bases and the J gene lost 0 bases, with 15 bases spanning the gap. The CDR3 consists of 15 residues. CDR3 DNA sequence: TGTGCCAGCAGCCCTTCCTTCCGGAGCTCCTACGAGCAGTACTTC. Protein: CASSPSFRSSYEQYF.

This clonotype has just a few counts. The rearrangement links TRBV6-2 or TRBV6-3 to TRBJ2-2; 10 nucleotides align to TRBD2. There are 13 residues in the CDR3. Germline V gene data show CDR1 as MNHEY and CDR2 as SVGEGT. Trimming removed 10 bases from V and 6 bases from J; junction bases left unmatched: 5. The CDR3 is CATLAGVAGELFF. The CDR3, as DNA: TGTGCCACCCTAGCGGGAGTCGCCGGGGAGCTGTTTTTT.

V gene TRBV20-1 combines with J gene TRBJ2-1, with 8 bases fitting TRBD2. Germline V gives CDR1 DFQATT, CDR2 SNEGSKA (reference sequence). CDR3 length equals 17 residues. Losses at the gene ends were 5 bases for V and 1 base for J; bases not matched to a gene: 13. CDR3 in amino acids: CSAPIHGGAESYNEQFF. The CDR3 DNA is TGCAGTGCTCCCATACACGGGGGGGCTGAATCCTACAATGAGCAGTTCTTC.

The chain combines TRBV4-3 with TRBJ2-5; D remains unclear. Trimming stripped 0 bases from V and 3 bases from J, with 5 bases between. The CDR3 runs to 13 residues. Germline values: CDR1 LGHNA, CDR2 YSLEER. The chain's CDR3 is CASSQDLEETQYF. The DNA of the CDR3 is TGCGCCAGCAGCCAAGATCTGGAAGAGACCCAGTACTTC.

The chain carries TRBV6-2 or TRBV6-3 and TRBJ2-1; 7 bases are shared with TRBD2. In germline, CDR1 is MNHEY, CDR2 SVGEGT. This CDR3 comprises 16 residues. V lost 9 bases, J lost 4 bases, and 15 bases stayed unmatched. The CDR3 bases are TGTGCCAGTTTATTTTCGGCGGGAGTATCATACAATGAGCAGTTCTTC. Protein sequence: CASLFSAGVSYNEQFF.

This clonotype was seen a handful of times. The chain carries TRBV28 and TRBJ2-1; 9 positions agree with TRBD1. V shed 4 bases, J shed 1 base, and the junction held 8 bases outside the gene matches. The CDR3 loop spans 17 amino acids. Germline V gives CDR1 MDHEN, CDR2 SYDVKM. CDR3 sequence (DNA): TGTGCCAGCAGTTCTCAACAGGGGGCTGAGTCCTACAATGAGCAGTTCTTC. It yields the protein CASSSQQGAESYNEQFF.

This clonotype appeared many times. CDR3: CASSSNTGELFF. The CDR3 coding sequence is TGTGCCAGCAGCTCCAACACCGGGGAGCTGTTTTTT. The chain couples TRBV7-3 to TRBJ2-2; D is uncertain. The CDR3 sequence is 12 residues long. Per the germline V gene, CDR1 is SGHTA and CDR2 is FQGTGA. V was shortened by 4 bases and J by 2 bases, with 2 bases between the two germline ends.

The V call is TRBV20-1, the J call TRBJ2-7; TRBD2 matches 14 bases. Germline V CDR1 and CDR2: DFQATT, SNEGSKA (reference sequence). Trimming cost V 3 bases and J 4 bases; bases outside gene matches: 2. This CDR3 is built from 14 residues. The CDR3, as DNA: TGCAGTGCTAGCAGGACTAGCGGGAGGTACGAGCAGTACTTC. It yields the protein CSASRTSGRYEQYF.

This clonotype was picked up a small number of times. The chain joins TRBV12-3 or TRBV12-4 to TRBJ2-1; 9 bases line up with TRBD2. V gave up 6 bases and J gave up 8 bases; unmatched junction bases: 11. The CDR3 has 15 residues. CDR3 sequence: CASSWSGGRVDEQFF. Written as DNA, the CDR3 is TGTGCCAGCAGCTGGTCGGGCGGGAGGGTGGATGAGCAGTTCTTC.

This clonotype has at least ten counts. V and J are TRBV29-1 and TRBJ2-1, with D possibly matching TRBD2 (6 bases). Per the germline V gene, CDR1 is SQVTM and CDR2 is ANQGSEA. The CDR3 runs 13 residues. V was clipped by 7 bases and J by 1 base, with 11 bases between them. The CDR3, as DNA: TGCAGCGGGGGGGTGGGGTCCTACAATGAGCAGTTCTTC. This gives the protein CSGGVGSYNEQFF.

This clonotype was counted many times. The chain employs TRBV27 and TRBJ2-7; D not resolved. CDR3 length: 14 amino acids. Germline V gene data show CDR1 as MNHEY and CDR2 as SMNVEV (reference sequence). The V end was cut by 6 bases, the J end by 4 bases, with 16 bases between. CDR3 DNA sequence: TGTGCCAGCAGAGCATCCGGGTGGGGTTACGAGCAGTACTTC. It translates to CASRASGWGYEQYF.

This clonotype was observed many times. This chain joins TRBV20-1 and TRBJ2-3; a possible D gene is TRBD2 (6 bases). V gave up 6 bases and J gave up 4 bases, with 14 bases separating them. The germline V gene encodes CDR1 DFQATT and CDR2 SNEGSKA (reference sequence). The CDR3 is made up of 13 amino acids. In nucleotides, the CDR3 is TGCAGTGCCCGACTAGGCGGGGCAGATACGCAGTATTTT. Translation: CSARLGGADTQYF.

The gene calls are TRBV20-1 and TRBJ2-2; D remains unclear. The CDR3 spans 13 residues. V gave up 7 bases and J gave up 1 base, with 10 bases separating them. The V gene's germline CDR1 is DFQATT and CDR2 SNEGSKA (reference sequence). The CDR3 spells CSVSRENTGELFF. CDR3 sequence (DNA): TGCAGTGTCTCACGAGAGAACACCGGGGAGCTGTTTTTT.

The V and J genes are TRBV5-1 and TRBJ1-3; unclear D gene. The CDR3 sequence is 18 residues long. The germline V and J ends were trimmed by 1 base and 6 bases, with 23 bases remaining between them. The germline V gene encodes CDR1 SGHRS and CDR2 YFSETQ. The CDR3 region is CASSLKPEKRNGVNTIYF. As DNA, the CDR3 is TGCGCCAGCAGCTTGAAACCCGAAAAAAGGAATGGTGTAAACACCATATATTTT. Together with reference TRBV5-1 and TRBJ1-3, the CDR3 gives the full variable domain: KAGVTQTPRYLIKTRGQQVTLSCSPISGHRSVSWYQQTPGQGLQFLFEYFSETQRNKGNFPGRFSGRQFSNSRSEMNVSTLELGDSALYLCASSLKPEKRNGVNTIYFGEGSWLTVV.

This chain uses TRBV7-2 with TRBJ1-6, with D possibly TRBD1 on 6 matching bases. Germline V gene data show CDR1 as SGHTA and CDR2 as FQGNSA. Trimming left V 5 bases short and J 6 bases short, with 11 bases between. The CDR3 contains 14 residues. CDR3 nucleotides: TGTGCCAGCAGCCCCGGACAGTTTAATTCACCCCTCCACTTT. Amino acid sequence: CASSPGQFNSPLHF.

Many counts were recorded for this clonotype. V usage is TRBV7-9 and J usage is TRBJ1-2, with D unclear. Germline V gene lookup returns CDR1 SEHNR and CDR2 FQNEAQ (reference sequence). The CDR3 runs 12 residues. V dropped 1 base and J dropped 2 bases, with 2 bases sitting between them. CDR3 coding DNA: TGTGCCAGCAGCTTAGTGAACTATGGCTACACCTTC. It encodes CASSLVNYGYTF. The full variable domain, its missing parts supplied by reference TRBV7-9 and TRBJ1-2, is DTGVSQNPRHKITKRGQNVTFRCDPISEHNRLYWYRQTLGQGPEFLTYFQNEAQLEKSRLLSDRFSAERPKGSFSTLEIQRTEQGDSAMYLCASSLVNYGYTFGSGTRLTVV.

The chain employs TRBV18 and TRBJ2-1; tentative D call: TRBD2 (5 bases). The CDR3 totals 14 residues. CDR1 is KGHSH, CDR2 LQKENI, per germline. V shed 3 bases and J shed 8 bases, with 14 bases lying between them. The CDR3 region is CASSPDSVEDEQFF. CDR3 DNA: TGTGCCAGCTCACCCGATTCGGTGGAGGATGAGCAGTTCTTC.

The table lists this clonotype with a few counts. The chain combines TRBV7-3 with TRBJ2-5, with D perhaps assigned TRBD1 or TRBD2 (5 bases each). CDR1 is SGHTA, CDR2 FQGTGA, per germline. The CDR3 runs 15 residues. Trimming took off 4 bases at V and 3 bases at J, with 15 bases between the two ends. The CDR3 sequence: CASSSRDGNKETQYF. The CDR3 nucleotides read TGTGCCAGCAGCTCCCGGGACGGAAATAAAGAGACCCAGTACTTC.

This clonotype has a handful of counts. This rearrangement joins TRBV20-1 to TRBJ2-2; D remains unclear. The CDR3 runs to 12 residues. The germline gives CDR1 DFQATT, CDR2 SNEGSKA (reference sequence). V lost 6 bases to trimming and J lost 4 bases, with 9 bases between them. CDR3 coding DNA: TGCAGTGCAGTCGGCCGCACCGGGGAGCTGTTTTTT. It yields the protein CSAVGRTGELFF.

This clonotype was recorded a few times. This chain joins TRBV12-3 or TRBV12-4 and TRBJ1-2, with TRBD1 identical over 9 bases. V lost 6 bases and J lost 8; bases outside the gene matches: 7. The CDR3 is made up of 13 amino acids. CDR3 sequence reads: CASSQTGGGGYTF. In DNA form, the CDR3 reads TGTGCCAGCAGCCAAACAGGGGGCGGAGGCTACACCTTC.

The rearrangement joins TRBV20-1 to TRBJ2-3; 8 nucleotides match TRBD2. This CDR3 has 19 residues. After removal of 0 bases from V and 5 bases from J, the junction contained 19 bases not matched to a gene. Germline V gene data show CDR1 as DFQATT and CDR2 as SNEGSKA (reference sequence). As DNA, the CDR3 is TGCAGTGCTAGAGATCGCGGGGGGCGATCAGCGGGGAGGAAAGATACGCAGTATTTT. Translated: CSARDRGGRSAGRKDTQYF.

This clonotype has a handful of counts. V usage is TRBV20-1 and J usage is TRBJ2-2; 11 positions match TRBD2. Trimming cost V 4 bases and J 7 bases; bases outside gene matches: 2. Germline CDR1 reads DFQATT; CDR2 reads SNEGSKA (reference sequence). This CDR3 has 13 residues. Here the CDR3 DNA reads TGCAGTGCTATAGCGGGAGGGATCGGGGAGCTGTTTTTT. Encoded protein: CSAIAGGIGELFF.

V gene TRBV14 combines with J gene TRBJ1-2, with D hard to call. Deletions cut 4 bases from V and 8 bases from J, with 17 bases between. From germline, CDR1 is SGHDN and CDR2 FVKESK. The CDR3 contains 14 residues. CDR3 DNA: TGTGCCAGCAGCCCAGGATCGGGTCGCATCGGCTACACCTTC. Its translation: CASSPGSGRIGYTF.

This clonotype has only a few counts. The gene calls are TRBV6-6 and TRBJ2-7; D is uncertain. Germline V gene lookup returns CDR1 MNHNY and CDR2 SVGAGI (reference sequence). The CDR3 has 13 amino acids. Trimming left V 1 base short and J 4 bases short, with 8 bases between. The CDR3 reads CASSYLDRYEQYF. The CDR3 nucleotides read TGTGCCAGCAGTTACTTGGACCGTTACGAGCAGTACTTC.